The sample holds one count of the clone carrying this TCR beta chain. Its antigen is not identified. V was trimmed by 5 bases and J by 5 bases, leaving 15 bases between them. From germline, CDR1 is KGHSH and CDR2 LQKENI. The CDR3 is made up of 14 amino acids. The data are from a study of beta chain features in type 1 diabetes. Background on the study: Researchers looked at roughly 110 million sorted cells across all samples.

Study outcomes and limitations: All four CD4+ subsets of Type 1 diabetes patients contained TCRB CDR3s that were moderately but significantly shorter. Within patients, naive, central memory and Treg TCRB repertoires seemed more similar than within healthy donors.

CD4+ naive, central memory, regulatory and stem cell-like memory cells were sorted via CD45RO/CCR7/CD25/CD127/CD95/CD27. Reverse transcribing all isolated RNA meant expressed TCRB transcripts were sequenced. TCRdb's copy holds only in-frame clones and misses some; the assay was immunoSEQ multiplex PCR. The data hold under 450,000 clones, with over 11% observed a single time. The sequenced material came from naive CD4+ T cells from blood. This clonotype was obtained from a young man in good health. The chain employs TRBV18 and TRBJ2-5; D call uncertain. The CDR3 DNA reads TGTGCCAGCTCATTGGATCTAGAGTTGGAGACCCAGTACTTC. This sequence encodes CASSLDLELETQYF.